This entry lists 10 T cell receptor beta chains sequenced from one sample in a study (dated by TCRdb to the mid-2010s). The library was made by 5' RACE. TCRdb shows the sequencer as Illumina HiSeq 2000. TCRdb redid the processing of the public reads, applying fastp at Q25 and MiXCR, and retained in-frame beta chains. For every CDR3 protein sequence, its rows merge into one entry that carries the most common genes and DNA. The sample table shows around 290 distinct CDR3 sequences, and less than 7% are seen once. In total, the top ten clones hold about 61% of the sample. Input material: effector memory T cells from blood PBMCs. The sample's cell subset or site label, in plain terms: effector memory CD4+ T cells. These TCRs come from a male donor with HIV.

This chain connects TRBV19 to TRBJ1-1, with D possibly matching TRBD1 (6 bases). The CDR3 covers 15 residues. V was shortened by 5 bases and J by 1 base, with 14 bases between the two germline ends. Germline V gene data show CDR1 as LNHDA and CDR2 as SQIVND (reference sequence). The CDR3 is CASSYYRGRNTEAFF. The DNA for the CDR3 is TGTGCCAGTAGTTACTACCGGGGGCGGAACACTGAAGCTTTCTTT.

The rearrangement uses TRBV3-1 and TRBJ1-1; D ambiguous. CDR3 size: 13 residues. The germline CDR1 and CDR2 sequences are LGHDT and YNNKEL (reference sequence). With 2 bases removed from V and 0 bases from J, the gap between germline ends came to 4 bases. The CDR3 protein is CASSQNLNTEAFF. Here the CDR3 DNA reads TGTGCCAGCAGCCAAAACCTGAACACTGAAGCTTTCTTT.

By share of the sample, this clonotype is hyperexpanded. This sequence joins TRBV7-6 and TRBJ1-1; D ambiguous. CDR1 and CDR2 (germline): SGHVS, FNYEAQ. The CDR3 consists of 14 residues. Between the trimmed V and J ends, which lost 4 bases and 4 bases, there was a span of 13 bases. CDR3 sequence reads: CASSSRSGSTEAFF. The CDR3 DNA reads as TGTGCCAGCAGCTCACGCTCGGGGAGCACTGAAGCTTTCTTT.

This clonotype is medium-sized by share. CDR3 loop: CASSLWRTGGNEQYF. The CDR3 DNA sequence: TGTGCCAGCAGCTTATGGAGGACAGGGGGAAACGAGCAGTACTTC. The chain carries TRBV7-8 and TRBJ2-7; 10 positions match TRBD1. The V segment lost 2 bases and the J segment 5 bases; nucleotides outside the gene matches: 6. CDR1 and CDR2 from the germline V gene are SGHVS and FQNEAQ. This CDR3 comprises 15 residues.

This chain links TRBV20-1 with TRBJ2-1, with 9 bases lining up with TRBD1. The V gene end was trimmed by 2 bases and the J gene end by 9 bases; junction bases not matched to a gene: 8. The CDR3 consists of 14 residues. Germline V gene sequence: CDR1 DFQATT, CDR2 SNEGSKA (reference sequence). The CDR3 protein is CSARPGQGSAEQFF. In DNA form, the CDR3 reads TGCAGTGCTAGACCGGGACAGGGATCGGCTGAGCAGTTCTTC.

This clonotype was found a few times. The gene calls are TRBV12-3 or TRBV12-4 and TRBJ1-1; 8 bases align to TRBD1. The CDR3 is 16 amino acids. V lost 7 bases, J lost 1 base, and 11 bases stayed unmatched. CDR3 sequence: CASNGQGRFGNTEAFF. Written as DNA, the CDR3 is TGTGCCAGCAACGGACAGGGAAGGTTTGGGAACACTGAAGCTTTCTTT.

The chain recombines TRBV7-9 with TRBJ1-5; D is unresolved. The CDR3 is made up of 14 amino acids. V was cut by 2 bases and J by 6 bases, with 11 bases left in between. Germline V CDR1 and CDR2: SEHNR, FQNEAQ (reference sequence). The CDR3 nucleotides are TGTGCCAGCAGCTTAAGAGGGTTCGGTCAGCCCCAGCATTTT. Its translation: CASSLRGFGQPQHF.

Sample share makes this clonotype large. The genes are TRBV5-1 and TRBJ2-2; perhaps D is TRBD1 or TRBD2 (5 bases each). Trimming pared 2 bases from V and 1 base from J, leaving 12 bases between. The CDR3 sequence is 16 residues long. The germline gives CDR1 SGHRS, CDR2 YFSETQ. The CDR3 coding sequence is TGCGCCAGCAGCTTAAGGGACGCAGGGAACACCGGGGAGCTGTTTTTT. This sequence encodes CASSLRDAGNTGELFF.

This clonotype rates as large. This rearrangement joins TRBV5-1 to TRBJ2-1, with D perhaps matching TRBD2 (6 bases). Trimming took off 3 bases at V and 4 bases at J, with 29 bases between the two ends. CDR1 and CDR2 (germline): SGHRS, YFSETQ. The CDR3 has 20 residues. The CDR3, as DNA: TGCGCCAGCAGCTCCCTCGGTCCGGCTGGAGCGGGCCTCTCTTACAATGAGCAGTTCTTC. It encodes CASSSLGPAGAGLSYNEQFF.

This clonotype rates as medium-sized. The chain couples TRBV7-9 to TRBJ2-2; no clear D. Germline V gene lookup returns CDR1 SEHNR and CDR2 FQNEAQ (reference sequence). The CDR3 runs to 14 residues. With 7 bases removed from V and 1 base from J, the gap between germline ends came to 10 bases. Here the CDR3 DNA reads TGTGCCAGCATCCTCTCGGGGAACACCGGGGAGCTGTTTTTT. It translates to CASILSGNTGELFF.